These 25 T cell receptor beta chains came from one sample sequenced in a study of blood T cell repertoires in COVID-19. Clones were sequenced by immunoSEQ multiplex PCR, and TCRdb holds only the in-frame ones, with some missing. The sample consists of about 160,000 clones, approximately 80% of them appearing once. The specimen was peripheral blood. These receptors came from a middle-aged woman with COVID-19, enrolled during active disease.

V gene TRBV19 combines with J gene TRBJ1-5; the D gene is possibly TRBD1 (5 bases). Trimming removed 3 bases at V and 6 bases at J, with 18 bases between. This CDR3 contains 16 residues. The V gene's germline CDR1 is LNHDA and CDR2 SQIVND (reference sequence). CDR3 DNA: TGTGCCAGTAGTATCAGTGGCCAGGGCTTTGGTCAGCCCCAGCATTTT. Residues: CASSISGQGFGQPQHF.

The chain uses TRBV3-1 (or the pseudogene TRBV3-2) and TRBJ2-5; TRBD2 matches 10 bases. This CDR3 is 15 amino acids long. Unmatched junction bases numbered 1, after V lost 1 base and J lost 2 bases. Germline V CDR1 and CDR2: LGHDT, YNNKEL (reference sequence). CDR3 coding DNA: TGTGCCAGCAGCCAAGGAGCGGGAGGGCAAGAGACCCAGTACTTC. This codes for CASSQGAGGQETQYF.

This chain connects TRBV7-2 to TRBJ2-2, with 9 nucleotides matching TRBD2. The junction had 11 bases not matched to a gene; V was cut back by 5 bases and J by 1 base. This CDR3 contains 18 residues. CDR1 and CDR2 from the germline V gene are SGHTA and FQGNSA. In DNA form, the CDR3 reads TGTGCCAGCAGCCCTATTTTAGCGGGAGCGGGGAACACCGGGGAGCTGTTTTTT. Residues: CASSPILAGAGNTGELFF.

This chain connects TRBV19 to TRBJ2-3, with D uncertain. V lost 6 bases to trimming and J lost 2 bases, with 12 bases between them. This CDR3 region has 14 residues. Germline V gives CDR1 LNHDA, CDR2 SQIVND (reference sequence). The DNA for the CDR3 is TGTGCCAGTAGCCCGACACAGACCACAGATACGCAGTATTTT. Translation: CASSPTQTTDTQYF. The whole variable domain, filled in from reference TRBV19 and TRBJ2-3, reads DGGITQSPKYLFRKEGQNVTLSCEQNLNHDAMYWYRQDPGQGLRLIYYSQIVNDFQKGDIAEGYSVSREKKESFPLTVTSAQKNPTAFYLCASSPTQTTDTQYFGPGTRLTVL.

There are a few counts of this clone. The rearrangement joins TRBV5-4 to TRBJ1-5; the D gene is possibly TRBD1 (5 bases). This CDR3 spans 15 amino acids. The ends were cut back, 4 bases at V and 2 bases at J, with 13 bases in the middle. CDR1 and CDR2 from the germline V gene are SGHNT and YYREEE (reference sequence). The CDR3 protein is CASSDGLGGNQPQHF. CDR3 nucleotides: TGTGCCAGCAGCGATGGACTAGGGGGCAATCAGCCCCAGCATTTT.

The chain combines TRBV4-1 with TRBJ1-2, with D maybe TRBD1 (5 bases). The germline CDR1 and CDR2 sequences are MGHRA and YSYEKL. Between the trimmed V and J ends, which lost 4 bases and 2 bases, there was a span of 8 bases. The CDR3 runs to 13 residues. The CDR3 reads CASSLDTNYGYTF. The CDR3 coding sequence is TGCGCCAGCAGCCTGGACACAAACTATGGCTACACCTTC.

This rearrangement joins TRBV7-9 to TRBJ2-1; 8 bases fit TRBD2. CDR3 size: 18 residues. Per the germline V gene, CDR1 is SEHNR and CDR2 is FQNEAQ (reference sequence). V lost 4 bases, J lost 1 base, and 12 bases stayed unmatched. This chain's CDR3 is CASSYRAGGTRSYNEQFF. The CDR3 DNA follows: TGTGCCAGCAGCTATAGGGCGGGAGGAACTCGTTCCTACAATGAGCAGTTCTTC.

The gene calls are TRBV28 and TRBJ1-2; 7 bases agree with TRBD1. V lost 10 bases, J lost 4 bases, and 9 bases stayed unmatched. Germline loops: CDR1 MDHEN, CDR2 SYDVKM. The CDR3 totals 13 residues. Written as DNA, the CDR3 is TGTGCCATCGCCGGGACAGACCTCTATGGCTACACCTTC. Translation gives CAIAGTDLYGYTF.

The chain couples TRBV5-6 to TRBJ1-4, with 9 bases fitting TRBD1. The germline V gene has CDR1 SGHDT and CDR2 YYEEEE. This CDR3 region has 14 residues. Losses at the gene ends were 2 bases for V and 6 bases for J; bases not matched to a gene: 2. The CDR3 coding sequence is TGTGCCAGCAGCTTTGGGACAGGGTATGAAAAACTGTTTTTT. This translates into CASSFGTGYEKLFF.

The rearrangement joins TRBV6-6 to TRBJ2-1, with TRBD1 matching over 8 bases. V gave up 2 bases and J gave up 10 bases; unmatched junction bases: 4. Germline-derived CDR1 and CDR2 are MNHNY and SVGAGI (reference sequence). This CDR3 comprises 13 residues. This chain's CDR3 is CASSYGTGGEQFF. The DNA of the CDR3 is TGTGCCAGCAGTTACGGGACAGGAGGAGAGCAGTTCTTC.

This clone turned up a few times. The V call is TRBV4-2, the J call TRBJ2-2; a possible D gene is TRBD1 (5 bases). CDR1 and CDR2 from the germline V gene are LGHNA and YNFKEQ. This CDR3 is built from 15 residues. The V end lost 0 bases, the J end lost 6 bases, and 11 bases lay between the germline ends. The CDR3 here is CASSQDQGMAGELFF. The CDR3 DNA is TGTGCCAGCAGCCAAGACCAGGGAATGGCCGGGGAGCTGTTTTTT.

This chain uses TRBV3-1 (or the pseudogene TRBV3-2) with TRBJ1-6, with TRBD1 identical over 9 bases. Per the germline V gene, CDR1 is LGHDT and CDR2 is YNNKEL (reference sequence). Losses at the gene ends were 5 bases for V and 7 bases for J; bases not matched to a gene: 15. This CDR3 spans 18 amino acids. CDR3 region: CASSSHPGQGESNSPLHF. CDR3 sequence (DNA): TGTGCCAGCAGCTCTCACCCGGGACAGGGTGAGTCCAATTCACCCCTCCACTTT.

The rearrangement uses TRBV4-1 and TRBJ2-1, with 12 bases that match TRBD2. Germline V gene sequence: CDR1 MGHRA, CDR2 YSYEKL. The CDR3 consists of 15 residues. The trim removed 7 bases at V and 5 bases at J, leaving 6 bases unmatched. This CDR3 is CASTSRLAGDNEQFF. CDR3 bases: TGCGCCAGCACCTCGAGACTAGCGGGAGACAATGAGCAGTTCTTC.

Comment on this clone: Within the sample, other DNA sequences also encode this same CDR3. The chain joins TRBV19 to TRBJ1-1; D is uncertain. Germline CDR1 LNHDA, CDR2 SQIVND (reference sequence). V was clipped by 2 bases and J by 2 bases, with 6 bases between them. CDR3 length equals 13 residues. The chain's CDR3 is CASSITRNTEAFF. Written as DNA, the CDR3 is TGTGCCAGTAGTATAACAAGAAACACTGAAGCTTTCTTT.

The chain uses TRBV5-5 and TRBJ2-3, with D possibly matching TRBD1 (5 bases). Germline V lookup: CDR1 SGHKS, CDR2 YYEKEE (reference sequence). Trimming pared 0 bases from V and 2 bases from J, leaving 10 bases between. CDR3 length: 15 residues. CDR3 protein: CASSLGGRLTDTQYF. CDR3 DNA: TGTGCCAGCAGCTTGGGGGGCAGACTCACAGATACGCAGTATTTT.

The count of this clone is one. The V and J genes are TRBV29-1 and TRBJ2-3; D unresolved. V lost 4 bases and J 1 base, leaving 6 bases between the germline ends. Germline V gives CDR1 SQVTM, CDR2 ANQGSEA. The CDR3 has 12 amino acids. DNA for the CDR3: TGCAGCGTTGTCCGGGGCACAGATACGCAGTATTTT. It encodes CSVVRGTDTQYF.

This chain uses TRBV2 with TRBJ2-7; D unresolved. CDR1 and CDR2 from the germline V gene are SNHLY and FYNNEI. The CDR3 has 12 amino acids. Trimming left V 7 bases short and J 0 bases short, with 7 bases between. The CDR3 loop reads CASKESSYEQYF. CDR3 nucleotides: TGTGCCAGCAAGGAGAGCTCCTACGAGCAGTACTTC.

The rearrangement links TRBV18 to TRBJ1-2; the D is unclear. The CDR3 is 15 residues long. CDR1 and CDR2 from the germline V gene are KGHSH and LQKENI. V lost 3 bases and J 5 bases, leaving 16 bases between the germline ends. This CDR3 reads CASSPYTGSEYGYTF. The CDR3 DNA reads TGTGCCAGCTCACCTTACACGGGGTCAGAATATGGCTACACCTTC.

The rearrangement uses TRBV5-5 and TRBJ2-1; the match to TRBD2 covers 14 bases. J gave up 9 bases and V 4 bases, and 9 bases lay outside the gene matches. Germline V CDR1 and CDR2: SGHKS, YYEKEE (reference sequence). There are 16 residues in the CDR3. DNA for the CDR3: TGTGCCAGCAGCCAACGTGGACTAGCGGGAGGATTTGAGCAGTTCTTC. It specifies CASSQRGLAGGFEQFF.

The chain combines TRBV3-1 (or the pseudogene TRBV3-2) with TRBJ2-1, with a tentative D call TRBD2 (5 bases). CDR1 and CDR2 from the germline V gene are LGHDT and YNNKEL (reference sequence). This CDR3 has 15 amino acids. V dropped 4 bases and J dropped 8 bases, with 18 bases sitting between them. CDR3 residues: CASSPPAPTRDEQFF. CDR3 sequence (DNA): TGTGCCAGCAGCCCCCCGGCCCCCACTAGGGATGAGCAGTTCTTC.

The chain combines TRBV7-9 with TRBJ2-5; 7 bases map to TRBD1. J gave up 4 bases and V 5 bases, and 10 bases lay outside the gene matches. CDR3 length: 15 residues. CDR1 and CDR2 (germline): SEHNR, FQNEAQ (reference sequence). The CDR3 reads CASSPFGSGGETQYF. The CDR3 bases are TGTGCCAGCAGCCCATTTGGGTCAGGGGGAGAGACCCAGTACTTC.

This clone was counted once. The rearrangement links TRBV19 to TRBJ2-5; 8 nucleotides align to TRBD1. This CDR3 is 16 amino acids long. V lost 5 bases and J lost 5; bases outside the gene matches: 13. The germline CDR1 and CDR2 sequences are LNHDA and SQIVND (reference sequence). The CDR3 sequence is CASSPRTGSVGETQYF. The CDR3 nucleotides read TGTGCCAGTAGTCCCCGGACAGGGTCGGTGGGTGAGACCCAGTACTTC.

About this clone itself: The sample holds other DNA sequences that translate to the same CDR3. The chain combines TRBV28 with TRBJ1-1; TRBD1 matches 9 bases. This CDR3 is 13 amino acids long. V shed 7 bases, J shed 3 bases, and the junction held 3 bases outside the gene matches. CDR1 MDHEN and CDR2 SYDVKM come from the germline V gene. CDR3: CASTGTGYTEAFF. The CDR3 DNA is TGTGCCAGCACCGGGACAGGGTACACTGAAGCTTTCTTT. Supplemented by reference TRBV28 and TRBJ1-1, the full variable domain reads DVKVTQSSRYLVKRTGEKVFLECVQDMDHENMFWYRQDPGLGLRLIYFSYDVKMKEKGDIPEGYSVSREKKERFSLILESASTNQTSMYLCASTGTGYTEAFFGQGTRLTVV.

DNA for the CDR3: TGTGCCAGCAGTGATTGGGACAGAAGTAATTCACCCCTCCACTTT. Its protein is CASSDWDRSNSPLHF. The chain carries TRBV6-1 and TRBJ1-6, with TRBD1 matching over 7 bases. From germline, CDR1 is MNHNS and CDR2 SASEGT. The CDR3 is made up of 15 amino acids. V was pared by 3 bases and J by 6 bases, with 5 bases of the junction left unmatched.

The chain couples TRBV27 to TRBJ1-2; 9 positions agree with TRBD1. The V gene's germline CDR1 is MNHEY and CDR2 SMNVEV (reference sequence). This CDR3 region has 16 residues. V gave up 3 bases and J gave up 4 bases; unmatched junction bases: 9. The CDR3 coding sequence is TGTGCCAGCAGTTTTACAGGGGGCCACAACGGCTATGGCTACACCTTC. Protein product: CASSFTGGHNGYGYTF.